This record looks at one T cell receptor (beta chain) sequence and its context. Its matching antigen is unknown. The CDR3 is 17 residues long. Trimming left V 6 bases short and J 1 base short, with 18 bases between. CDR1 is SGHTA and CDR2 is FQGNSA in the germline V gene. PCR employed 60 Vbeta and 13 Jbeta primers. Produced via immunoSEQ multiplex PCR; TCRdb's table is partial and in-frame only. This sample yields over 150,000 clones, of which 75% to 90% are seen a single time; 0.65% belongs to the top ten. This sample is part of a study of cytomegalovirus exposure and HLA in healthy donors. Findings of the study overall: V- and J-gene trimming of TCR beta was linked (in a later analysis) to a missense DCLRE1C variant. Sequencing depth across donors, presence/absence analyses assumed, was roughly uniform. Accurate predictions that matched the HLA-A and HLA-B alleles of most subjects were reportedly made from TCR beta sequences. Analyzed later, association rates of TCRs varied across HLA loci, with DRB1 most and HLA-C fewest.

Sample: PBMCs. The V and J genes are TRBV7-2 and TRBJ2-2; TRBD2 is a possible D gene (5 bases). This sequence was found in a boy younger than 18 in good health and CMV-seronegative. The CDR3 region is CASSSPRTGKNTGELFF. CDR3 nucleotide sequence: TGTGCCAGCAGTTCCCCTCGGACGGGAAAGAACACCGGGGAGCTGTTTTTT.